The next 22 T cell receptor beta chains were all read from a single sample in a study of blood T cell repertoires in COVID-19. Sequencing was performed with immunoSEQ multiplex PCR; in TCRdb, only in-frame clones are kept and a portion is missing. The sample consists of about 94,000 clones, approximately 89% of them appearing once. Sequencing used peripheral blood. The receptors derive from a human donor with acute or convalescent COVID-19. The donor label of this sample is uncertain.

CDR3 loop: CATSDLQANYGYTF. The CDR3 DNA is TGTGCCACCAGTGATTTGCAGGCAAACTATGGCTACACCTTC. This chain uses TRBV24-1 with TRBJ1-2; D is undetermined. V was clipped by 0 bases and J by 2 bases, with 6 bases between them. The CDR3 is made up of 14 amino acids. CDR1 and CDR2 from the germline V gene are KGHDR and SFDVKD.

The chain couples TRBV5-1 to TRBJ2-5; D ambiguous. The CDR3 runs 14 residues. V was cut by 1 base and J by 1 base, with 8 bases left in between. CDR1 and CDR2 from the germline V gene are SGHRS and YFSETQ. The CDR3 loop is CASSLLQLQETQYF. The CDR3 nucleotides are TGCGCCAGCAGCTTGTTACAGCTCCAAGAGACCCAGTACTTC.

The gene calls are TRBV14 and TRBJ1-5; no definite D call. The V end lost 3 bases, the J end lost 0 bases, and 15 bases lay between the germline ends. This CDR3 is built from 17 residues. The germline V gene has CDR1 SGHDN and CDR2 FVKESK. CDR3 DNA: TGTGCCAGCAGCCATTCTATTACTGCCAATAGCAATCAGCCCCAGCATTTT. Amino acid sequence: CASSHSITANSNQPQHF.

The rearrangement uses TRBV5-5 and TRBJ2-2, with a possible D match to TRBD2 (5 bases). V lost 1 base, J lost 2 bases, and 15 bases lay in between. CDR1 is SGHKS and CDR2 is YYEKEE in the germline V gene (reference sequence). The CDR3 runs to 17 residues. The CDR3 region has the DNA TGTGCCAGCAGCTTGATGCAGGAGGTTGGCAACACCGGGGAGCTGTTTTTT. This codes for CASSLMQEVGNTGELFF.

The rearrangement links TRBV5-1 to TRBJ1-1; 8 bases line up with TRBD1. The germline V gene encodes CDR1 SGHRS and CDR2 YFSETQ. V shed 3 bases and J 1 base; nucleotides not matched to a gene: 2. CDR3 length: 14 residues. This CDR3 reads CASSWTGSNTEAFF. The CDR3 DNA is TGCGCCAGCAGCTGGACAGGGTCGAACACTGAAGCTTTCTTT.

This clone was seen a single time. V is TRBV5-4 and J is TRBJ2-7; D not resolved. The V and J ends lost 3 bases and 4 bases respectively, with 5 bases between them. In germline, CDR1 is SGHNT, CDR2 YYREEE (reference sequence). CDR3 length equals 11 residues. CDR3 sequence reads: CASSSNYEQYF. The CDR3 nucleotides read TGTGCCAGCAGCTCTAATTACGAGCAGTACTTC. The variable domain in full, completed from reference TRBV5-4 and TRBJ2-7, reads ETGVTQSPTHLIKTRGQQVTLRCSSQSGHNTVSWYQQALGQGPQFIFQYYREEENGRGNFPPRFSGLQFPNYSSELNVNALELDDSALYLCASSSNYEQYFGPGTRLTVT.

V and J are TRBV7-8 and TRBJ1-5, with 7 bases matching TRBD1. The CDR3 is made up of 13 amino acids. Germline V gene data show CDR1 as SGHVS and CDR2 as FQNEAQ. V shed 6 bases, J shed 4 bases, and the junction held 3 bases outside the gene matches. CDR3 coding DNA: TGTGCCAGCAGTTACAGGGGTAATCAGCCCCAGCATTTT. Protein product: CASSYRGNQPQHF.

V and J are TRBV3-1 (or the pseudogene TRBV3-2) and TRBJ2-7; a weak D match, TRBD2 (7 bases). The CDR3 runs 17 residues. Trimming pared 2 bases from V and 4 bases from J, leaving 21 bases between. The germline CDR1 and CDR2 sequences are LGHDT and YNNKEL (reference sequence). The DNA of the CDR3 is TGTGCCAGCAGCCAATCCTTGGGGGAGGGGGAGAGGTACGAGCAGTACTTC. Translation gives CASSQSLGEGERYEQYF.

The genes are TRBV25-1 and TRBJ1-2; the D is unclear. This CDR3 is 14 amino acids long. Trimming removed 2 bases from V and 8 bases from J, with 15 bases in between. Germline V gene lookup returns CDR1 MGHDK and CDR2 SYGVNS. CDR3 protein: CASSERPTISGYTF. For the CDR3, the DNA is TGTGCCAGCAGTGAACGTCCGACTATCTCGGGCTACACCTTC.

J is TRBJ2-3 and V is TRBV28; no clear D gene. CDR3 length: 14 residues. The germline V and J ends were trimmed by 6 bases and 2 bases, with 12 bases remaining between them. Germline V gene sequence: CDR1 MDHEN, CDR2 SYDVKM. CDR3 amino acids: CASSSAPTTDTQYF. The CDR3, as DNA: TGTGCCAGCAGCTCAGCGCCGACCACAGATACGCAGTATTTT. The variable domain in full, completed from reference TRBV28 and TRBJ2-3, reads DVKVTQSSRYLVKRTGEKVFLECVQDMDHENMFWYRQDPGLGLRLIYFSYDVKMKEKGDIPEGYSVSREKKERFSLILESASTNQTSMYLCASSSAPTTDTQYFGPGTRLTVL.

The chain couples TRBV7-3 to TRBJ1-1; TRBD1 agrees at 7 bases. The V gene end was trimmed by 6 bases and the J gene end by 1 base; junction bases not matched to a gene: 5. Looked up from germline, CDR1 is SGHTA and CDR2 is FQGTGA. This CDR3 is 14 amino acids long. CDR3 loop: CASRLGGGNTEAFF. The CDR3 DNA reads TGTGCCAGCAGGTTAGGGGGCGGGAACACTGAAGCTTTCTTT.

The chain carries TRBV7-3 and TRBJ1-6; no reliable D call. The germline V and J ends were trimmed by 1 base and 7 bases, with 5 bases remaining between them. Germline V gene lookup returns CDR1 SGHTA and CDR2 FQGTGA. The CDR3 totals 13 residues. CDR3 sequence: CASSLRGNSPLHF. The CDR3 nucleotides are TGTGCCAGCAGCTTAAGAGGGAATTCACCCCTCCACTTT. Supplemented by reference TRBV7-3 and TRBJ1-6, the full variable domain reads GAGVSQTPSNKVTEKGKYVELRCDPISGHTALYWYRQSLGQGPEFLIYFQGTGAADDSGLPNDRFFAVRPEGSVSTLKIQRTERGDSAVYLCASSLRGNSPLHFGNGTRLTVT.

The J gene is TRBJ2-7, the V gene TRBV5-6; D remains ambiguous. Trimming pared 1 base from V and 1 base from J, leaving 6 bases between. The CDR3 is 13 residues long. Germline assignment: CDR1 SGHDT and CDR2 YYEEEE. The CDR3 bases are TGTGCCAGCAGCTTGCCCCTTTCCTACGAGCAGTACTTC. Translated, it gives CASSLPLSYEQYF.

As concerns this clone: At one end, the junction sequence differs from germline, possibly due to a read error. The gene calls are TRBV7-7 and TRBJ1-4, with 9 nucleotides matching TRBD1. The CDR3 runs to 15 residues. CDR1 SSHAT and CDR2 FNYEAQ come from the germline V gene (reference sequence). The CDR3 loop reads CASSPRQGANEKLFF. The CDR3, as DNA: TGTGCTAGCAGCCCCCGACAGGGGGCTAATGAAAAACTGTTTTTT. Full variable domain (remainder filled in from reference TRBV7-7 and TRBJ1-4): GAGVSQSPRYKVTKRGQDVTLRCDPISSHATLYWYQQALGQGPEFLTYFNYEAQPDKSGLPSDRFSAERPEGSISTLTIQRTEQRDSAMYRCASSPRQGANEKLFFGSGTQLSVL.

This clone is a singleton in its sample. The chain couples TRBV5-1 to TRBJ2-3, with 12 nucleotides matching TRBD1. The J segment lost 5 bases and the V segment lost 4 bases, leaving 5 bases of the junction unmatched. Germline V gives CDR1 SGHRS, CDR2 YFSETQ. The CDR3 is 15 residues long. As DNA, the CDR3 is TGCGCCAGCAGCCGGGGACAGGGGGCTAGAGATACGCAGTATTTT. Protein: CASSRGQGARDTQYF.

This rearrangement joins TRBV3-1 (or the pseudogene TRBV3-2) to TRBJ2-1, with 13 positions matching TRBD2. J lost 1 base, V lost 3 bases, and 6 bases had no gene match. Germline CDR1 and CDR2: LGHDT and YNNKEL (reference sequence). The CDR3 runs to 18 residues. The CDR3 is CASSQGLAGTLSYNEQFF. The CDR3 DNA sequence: TGTGCCAGCAGCCAGGGACTAGCGGGGACCCTATCCTACAATGAGCAGTTCTTC.

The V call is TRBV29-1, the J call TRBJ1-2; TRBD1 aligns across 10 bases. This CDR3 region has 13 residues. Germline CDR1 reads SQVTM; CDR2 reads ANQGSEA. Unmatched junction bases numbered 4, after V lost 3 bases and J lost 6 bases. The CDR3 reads CSVDSGTGDGYTF. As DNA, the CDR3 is TGCAGCGTTGATTCGGGGACAGGGGATGGCTACACCTTC. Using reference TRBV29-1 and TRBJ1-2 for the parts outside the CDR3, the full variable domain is SAVISQKPSRDICQRGTSLTIQCQVDSQVTMMFWYRQQPGQSLTLIATANQGSEATYESGFVIDKFPISRPNLTFSTLTVSNMSPEDSSIYLCSVDSGTGDGYTFGSGTRLTVV.

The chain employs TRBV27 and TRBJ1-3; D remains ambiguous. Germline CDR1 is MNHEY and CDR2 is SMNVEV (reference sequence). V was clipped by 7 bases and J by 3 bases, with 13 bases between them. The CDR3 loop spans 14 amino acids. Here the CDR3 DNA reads TGTGCCAGCATGGTCCCAGGTCTTGGAAACACCATATATTTT. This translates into CASMVPGLGNTIYF.

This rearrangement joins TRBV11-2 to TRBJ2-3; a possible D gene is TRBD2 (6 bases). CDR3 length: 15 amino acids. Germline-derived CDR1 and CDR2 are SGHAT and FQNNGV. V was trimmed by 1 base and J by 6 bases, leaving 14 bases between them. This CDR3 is CASSLGPTSWDTQYF. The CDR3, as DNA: TGTGCCAGCAGCTTAGGGCCGACTAGTTGGGATACGCAGTATTTT.

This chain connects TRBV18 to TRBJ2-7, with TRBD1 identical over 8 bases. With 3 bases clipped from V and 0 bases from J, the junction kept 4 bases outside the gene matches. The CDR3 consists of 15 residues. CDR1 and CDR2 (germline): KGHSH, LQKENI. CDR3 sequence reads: CASSPPTGGSYEQYF. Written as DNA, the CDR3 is TGTGCCAGCTCACCGCCAACAGGGGGCTCCTACGAGCAGTACTTC.

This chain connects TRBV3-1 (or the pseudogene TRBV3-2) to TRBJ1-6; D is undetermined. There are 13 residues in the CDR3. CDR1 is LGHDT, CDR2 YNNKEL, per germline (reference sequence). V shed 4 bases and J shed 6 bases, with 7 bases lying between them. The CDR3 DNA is TGTGCCAGCAGCCCCTCGTCTAATTCACCCCTCCACTTT. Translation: CASSPSSNSPLHF.

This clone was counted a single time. The CDR3 region has the DNA TGTGCCAGCAGTGGACAGGCCTACGAGCAGTACTTC. It yields the protein CASSGQAYEQYF. The rearrangement links TRBV2 to TRBJ2-7; a weak D match, TRBD1 (6 bases). V lost 4 bases and J lost 2, with 6 bases in between. Germline-derived CDR1 and CDR2 are SNHLY and FYNNEI. There are 12 residues in the CDR3.